These 3 T cell receptor beta chains were all obtained from the same sample, sequenced in a study of cytomegalovirus exposure and HLA in healthy donors. PCR was performed using 60 Vbeta and 13 Jbeta primers. The method was immunoSEQ multiplex PCR; TCRdb's version includes in-frame clones alone and lacks a portion of them. The sample carries about 140,000 clones, 75% recorded once. The sequencing input was PBMCs. Receptor source: a man between 18 and 29 years old in good health and CMV-seropositive.

This sequence joins TRBV15 and TRBJ2-1; 14 nucleotides line up with TRBD2. The CDR3 extends over 19 amino acids. V shed 0 bases, J shed 4 bases, and the junction held 8 bases outside the gene matches. Germline V lookup: CDR1 LNHNV, CDR2 YYDKDF (reference sequence). The CDR3 DNA reads TGTGCCACCAGCAGAGATGGAGGGACTAGCGGGAGCCTGTACAATGAGCAGTTCTTC. Translation: CATSRDGGTSGSLYNEQFF.

V and J are TRBV29-1 and TRBJ2-5; a possible D gene is TRBD2 (6 bases). CDR3 length equals 12 residues. CDR1 and CDR2 from the germline V gene are SQVTM and ANQGSEA. V was pared by 3 bases and J by 5 bases, with 10 bases between. CDR3 protein: CSVDSGRETQYF. Written as DNA, the CDR3 is TGCAGCGTTGACAGCGGGCGGGAGACCCAGTACTTC.

This clone was detected only once. The chain recombines TRBV5-8 with TRBJ2-1; TRBD2 aligns across 11 bases. Trimming took 5 bases from V and 4 from J; bases not matched to a gene: 8. From germline, CDR1 is SGHTS and CDR2 YDEGEE. The CDR3 contains 16 residues. The CDR3 nucleotides read TGTGCCAGCAGGCCACTCATAGCGGGAGGGTACAATGAGCAGTTCTTC. It is translated as CASRPLIAGGYNEQFF. Using reference TRBV5-8 and TRBJ2-1 for the parts outside the CDR3, the full variable domain is EAGVTQSPTHLIKTRGQQATLRCSPISGHTSVYWYQQALGLGLQFLLWYDEGEERNRGNFPPRFSGRQFPNYSSELNVNALELEDSALYLCASRPLIAGGYNEQFFGPGTRLTVL.